This entry describes one TCR beta chain. Its antigen remains unknown. The entry originates in a study of beta chain features in type 1 diabetes. Expressed TCRB transcripts got sequenced, as all isolated RNA was reverse transcribed. Only in-frame clones appear in the TCRdb table, and some are missing; sequencing was by immunoSEQ multiplex PCR. The sample has hundreds of thousands of clones, about an eighth seen once. This CDR3 is 13 amino acids long. The germline V gene encodes CDR1 SNHLY and CDR2 FYNNEI. Trimming stripped 7 bases from V and 9 bases from J, with 18 bases between. Study outcomes and limitations: When Type 1 diabetes patients were examined, their TCRB CDR3s proved moderately but significantly shorter in all four CD4+ subsets.

This clonotype was sampled from a man in his late teens or twenties with type 1 diabetes. Sequenced: naive CD4+ T cells from blood. The chain combines TRBV2 with TRBJ2-5; maybe TRBD2 (7 bases). The CDR3 DNA reads as TGTGCCAGCAAGGGGGGGCCCCGAGTATCCCAGTACTTC. It yields the protein CASKGGPRVSQYF.